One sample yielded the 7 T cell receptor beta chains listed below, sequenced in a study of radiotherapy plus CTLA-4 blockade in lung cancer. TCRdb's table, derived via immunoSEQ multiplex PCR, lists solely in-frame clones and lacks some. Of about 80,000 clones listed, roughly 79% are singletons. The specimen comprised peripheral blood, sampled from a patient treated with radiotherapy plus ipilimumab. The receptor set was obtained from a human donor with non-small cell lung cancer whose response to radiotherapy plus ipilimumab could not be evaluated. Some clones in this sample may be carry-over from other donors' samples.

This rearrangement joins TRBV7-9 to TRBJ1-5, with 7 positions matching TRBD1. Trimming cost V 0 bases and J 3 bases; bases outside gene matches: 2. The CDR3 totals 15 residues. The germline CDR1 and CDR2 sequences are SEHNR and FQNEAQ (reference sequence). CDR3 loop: CASSLAGTDNQPQHF. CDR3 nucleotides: TGTGCCAGCAGCTTAGCAGGGACAGACAATCAGCCCCAGCATTTT.

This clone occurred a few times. Written as DNA, the CDR3 is TGCGCCAGCAGCCCGGCGGGGGGGGGTATTACTTTCTTT. Protein: CASSPAGGGITFF. The chain has TRBV5-1 and TRBJ1-1; perhaps TRBD1 as D (5 bases). Trimming removed 4 bases at V and 12 bases at J, with 19 bases between. The CDR3 is 13 residues long. CDR1 and CDR2 from the germline V gene are SGHRS and YFSETQ.

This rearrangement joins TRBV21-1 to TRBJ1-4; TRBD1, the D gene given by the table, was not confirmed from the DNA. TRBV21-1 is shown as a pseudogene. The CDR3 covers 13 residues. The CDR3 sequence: CASRDRVPEKLFF. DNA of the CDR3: TGTGCCAGCCGGGACAGGGTCCCTGAAAAACTGTTTTTT.

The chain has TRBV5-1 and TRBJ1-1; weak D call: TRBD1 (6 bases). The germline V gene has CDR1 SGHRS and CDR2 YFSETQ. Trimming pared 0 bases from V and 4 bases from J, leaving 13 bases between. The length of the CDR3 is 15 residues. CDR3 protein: CASSLEVGGPTEAFF. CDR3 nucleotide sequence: TGCGCCAGCAGCTTGGAGGTAGGGGGACCCACTGAAGCTTTCTTT.

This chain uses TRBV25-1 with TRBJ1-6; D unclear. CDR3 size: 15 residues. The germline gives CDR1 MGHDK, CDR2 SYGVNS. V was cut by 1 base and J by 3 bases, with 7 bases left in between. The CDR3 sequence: CASSEWGDYNSPLHF. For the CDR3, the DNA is TGTGCCAGCAGTGAATGGGGAGACTATAATTCACCCCTCCACTTT.

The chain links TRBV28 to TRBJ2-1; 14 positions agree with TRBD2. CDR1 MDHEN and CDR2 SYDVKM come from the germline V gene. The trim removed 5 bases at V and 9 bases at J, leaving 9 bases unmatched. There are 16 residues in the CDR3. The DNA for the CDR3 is TGTGCCAGCAGTATACCGACTAGCGGGGGGGTAGGTGAGCAGTTCTTC. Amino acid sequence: CASSIPTSGGVGEQFF.

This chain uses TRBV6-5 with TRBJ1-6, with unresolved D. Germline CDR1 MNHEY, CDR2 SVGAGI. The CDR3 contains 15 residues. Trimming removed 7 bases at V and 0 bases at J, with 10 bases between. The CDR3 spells CASIARSSYNSPLHF. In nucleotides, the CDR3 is TGTGCCAGCATCGCGAGGAGCTCCTATAATTCACCCCTCCACTTT.